The 20 T cell receptor beta chains presented below share a single source sample, sequenced in a study of OX40 agonist ivuxolimab in advanced cancers. Only in-frame clones appear in the TCRdb table, and some are missing; sequencing was by immunoSEQ multiplex PCR. The table has approximately 40,000 clones, 88% seen once. Sample: CD4+ or CD8+ T cells sorted from blood, taken in a trial of the OX40 agonist ivuxolimab. These receptors were taken from an adult with an advanced solid tumor such as melanoma, head and neck, liver or kidney cancer.

The chain carries TRBV10-2 and TRBJ2-7; 8 nucleotides align to TRBD2. V trimming: 6 bases; J trimming: 1 base; junction bases outside the gene matches: 14. The CDR3 covers 17 residues. In germline, CDR1 is WSHSY, CDR2 SAAADI. Written as DNA, the CDR3 is TGCGCCAGCAGCTCACCCCAGACTAGCGCCAAATCCTACGAGCAGTACTTC. Amino acids: CASSSPQTSAKSYEQYF.

This clone was counted a single time. V and J are TRBV5-4 and TRBJ1-4; the D is unclear. Trimming stripped 0 bases from V and 12 bases from J, with 12 bases between. The CDR3 extends over 13 amino acids. From germline, CDR1 is SGHNT and CDR2 YYREEE (reference sequence). Here the CDR3 reads CASSLGSGQELFF. CDR3 nucleotides: TGTGCCAGCAGCTTGGGTAGTGGGCAGGAACTGTTTTTT.

The chain recombines TRBV10-3 with TRBJ2-3, with D possibly being TRBD1 (6 bases). The V end lost 7 bases, the J end lost 1 base, and 9 bases lay between the germline ends. The CDR3 spans 13 residues. Germline CDR1 is ENHRY and CDR2 is SYGVKD. In DNA, the CDR3 is TGTGCCATCAACAGGGATGGCACAGATACGCAGTATTTT. Encoded protein: CAINRDGTDTQYF.

The V call is TRBV14, the J call TRBJ2-5; D is unclear. CDR1 is SGHDN, CDR2 FVKESK, per germline. Trimming left V 4 bases short and J 2 bases short, with 8 bases between. This CDR3 spans 13 amino acids. The DNA of the CDR3 is TGTGCCAGCAGCCGACGCAGTCAAGAGACCCAGTACTTC. Protein sequence: CASSRRSQETQYF. The entire variable domain, with the rest obtained from reference TRBV14 and TRBJ2-5, is as follows: EAGVTQFPSHSVIEKGQTVTLRCDPISGHDNLYWYRRVMGKEIKFLLHFVKESKQDESGMPNNRFLAERTGGTYSTLKVQPAELEDSGVYFCASSRRSQETQYFGPGTRLLVL.

This rearrangement joins TRBV2 to TRBJ2-1; D gene unclear. CDR1 and CDR2 (germline): SNHLY, FYNNEI. This CDR3 is built from 8 residues. Between the trimmed V and J ends, which lost 3 bases and 12 bases, there was a span of 0 bases. The chain's CDR3 is CASSEQFF. CDR3 nucleotide sequence: TGTGCCAGCAGTGAGCAGTTCTTC.

The chain is built from TRBV7-3 and TRBJ2-5; 9 bases fit TRBD2. The CDR3 is 15 residues long. J lost 5 bases, V lost 0 bases, and 4 bases had no gene match. CDR1 and CDR2 (germline): SGHTA, FQGTGA. This chain's CDR3 is CASSLTPSGRETQYF. The DNA of the CDR3 is TGTGCCAGCAGCTTAACGCCGAGCGGGAGGGAGACCCAGTACTTC.

The chain has TRBV18 and TRBJ2-5; 8 bases align to TRBD2. The J call is doubtful: the DNA matches TRBJ2-7 better. There are 14 residues in the CDR3. The germline gives CDR1 KGHSH, CDR2 LQKENI. CDR3 region: CASSPGGLAYEQYF. DNA for the CDR3: TGTGCCAGCTCACCAGGGGGACTAGCCTACGAGCAGTACTTC.

J is TRBJ1-4 and V is TRBV19, with 9 bases fitting TRBD1. The CDR3 sequence is 14 residues long. Germline CDR1 LNHDA, CDR2 SQIVND (reference sequence). J was trimmed by 7 bases and V by 6 bases; bases with no gene match: 6. As DNA, the CDR3 is TGTGCCAGTAGACCACAGGGGGCGGGTGAAAAACTGTTTTTT. This encodes CASRPQGAGEKLFF.

This clone showed up just a few times. This sequence joins TRBV2 and TRBJ1-1, with 7 bases aligning to TRBD1. The V gene's germline CDR1 is SNHLY and CDR2 FYNNEI. This CDR3 comprises 11 residues. The V segment lost 4 bases and the J segment 10 bases; nucleotides outside the gene matches: 3. In DNA form, the CDR3 reads TGTGCCAGCAGTGGACAGGGTGCAGCTTTCTTT. Translation: CASSGQGAAFF.

The V and J genes are TRBV28 and TRBJ1-2; possibly TRBD1 for D (5 bases). The CDR3 sequence is 13 residues long. V was clipped by 3 bases and J by 8 bases, with 13 bases between them. Germline values: CDR1 MDHEN, CDR2 SYDVKM. CDR3 loop: CASSLGGIRGYTF. CDR3 coding DNA: TGTGCCAGCAGTTTGGGGGGGATTCGCGGCTACACCTTC.

The chain combines TRBV14 with TRBJ1-1; D not certain. This CDR3 region has 15 residues. Germline values: CDR1 SGHDN, CDR2 FVKESK. V gave up 5 bases and J gave up 4 bases, with 17 bases separating them. CDR3 sequence reads: CASSGTPSMGTEAFF. The DNA of the CDR3 is TGTGCCAGCAGCGGAACTCCCTCCATGGGCACTGAAGCTTTCTTT.

The genes are TRBV14 and TRBJ1-2; D might be TRBD1 (6 bases). This CDR3 comprises 18 residues. Per germline, CDR1 SGHDN and CDR2 FVKESK. Trimming stripped 5 bases from V and 3 bases from J, with 25 bases between. This CDR3 is CASSLQTGILGLDYGYTF. The CDR3 region has the DNA TGTGCCAGCAGCTTGCAAACAGGGATTTTGGGTCTCGACTATGGCTACACCTTC.

This clone was counted a single time. J is TRBJ1-2 and V is TRBV18; D remains ambiguous. The CDR3 sequence is 12 residues long. V lost 1 base, J lost 3 bases, and 3 bases lay in between. Germline V gene data show CDR1 as KGHSH and CDR2 as LQKENI. The CDR3 loop reads CASSPLDYGYTF. For the CDR3, the DNA is TGTGCCAGCTCACCACTGGACTATGGCTACACCTTC.

V usage is TRBV7-9 and J usage is TRBJ1-2; D is unclear. The V gene's germline CDR1 is SEHNR and CDR2 FQNEAQ (reference sequence). The CDR3 is 16 residues long. The ends were cut back, 5 bases at V and 4 bases at J, with 20 bases in the middle. The CDR3 sequence is CASSHTADRYLYGYTF. The CDR3 bases are TGTGCCAGCAGCCATACCGCAGATCGATACCTCTATGGCTACACCTTC. The full variable domain, with the rest looked up from reference TRBV7-9 and TRBJ1-2, is DTGVSQNPRHKITKRGQNVTFRCDPISEHNRLYWYRQTLGQGPEFLTYFQNEAQLEKSRLLSDRFSAERPKGSFSTLEIQRTEQGDSAMYLCASSHTADRYLYGYTFGSGTRLTVV.

V gene TRBV10-1 combines with J gene TRBJ2-7, with 8 bases lining up with TRBD2. With 0 bases clipped from V and 11 bases from J, the junction kept 6 bases outside the gene matches. Germline loops: CDR1 WNHNN, CDR2 SYGVQD (reference sequence). This CDR3 is 13 amino acids long. The DNA of the CDR3 is TGCGCCAGCAGTGAGTCGTTAGCGGGGCGGAAGTACTTC. It specifies CASSESLAGRKYF.

In nucleotides, the CDR3 is TGTGCCAGCAGGAGACAGTACAATGAGCAGTTCTTC. It encodes CASRRQYNEQFF. The chain links TRBV11-2 to TRBJ2-1; TRBD1 is a possible D gene (5 bases). V lost 6 bases and J lost 4, with 7 bases in between. This CDR3 has 12 residues. Germline V gene data show CDR1 as SGHAT and CDR2 as FQNNGV.

This chain links TRBV19 with TRBJ1-5; the D gene is possibly TRBD1 (5 bases). Trimming left V 5 bases short and J 1 base short, with 15 bases between. The CDR3 is made up of 16 amino acids. Germline CDR1 LNHDA, CDR2 SQIVND (reference sequence). CDR3 sequence: CASSHWDHVSNQPQHF. CDR3 sequence (DNA): TGTGCCAGTAGTCACTGGGACCATGTGAGCAATCAGCCCCAGCATTTT.

CDR3 sequence (DNA): TGTGCCAGCAGTTTGGGAGAGATTAGCACAGATACGCAGTATTTT. Amino acids: CASSLGEISTDTQYF. The chain links TRBV27 to TRBJ2-3; D might be TRBD2 (5 bases). Between the trimmed V and J ends, which lost 3 bases and 0 bases, there was a span of 10 bases. CDR3 length equals 15 residues. CDR1 is MNHEY and CDR2 is SMNVEV in the germline V gene (reference sequence).

The rearrangement joins TRBV6-6 to TRBJ2-5, with 7 bases fitting TRBD2. The trim removed 6 bases at V and 3 bases at J, leaving 7 bases unmatched. Germline-derived CDR1 and CDR2 are MNHNY and SVGAGI (reference sequence). There are 14 residues in the CDR3. DNA for the CDR3: TGTGCCAGCAGGGGCCCTAGCGGTAAAGAGACCCAGTACTTC. This gives the protein CASRGPSGKETQYF.

The V call is TRBV29-1, the J call TRBJ2-7; weak D call: TRBD1 (5 bases). The V end lost 4 bases, the J end lost 3 bases, and 13 bases lay between the germline ends. The CDR3 has 13 residues. Per the germline V gene, CDR1 is SQVTM and CDR2 is ANQGSEA. The CDR3 spells CSVGGRALYEQYF. As DNA, the CDR3 is TGCAGCGTTGGCGGCAGGGCGCTCTACGAGCAGTACTTC.